This T cell receptor beta chain comes out of a study of CD8 T cells in Susac syndrome. Study details: Susac syndrome patients were untreated, on corticosteroids with some adding intravenous immunoglobulin, or on intravenous immunoglobulin only.

Random hexamers were used to reverse transcribe an amount of roughly 0.45 to 1 ug RNA. In TCRdb, the immunoSEQ multiplex PCR reads were re-called with MiXCR into one record per CDR3 protein. The sample shows about 53,000 distinct CDR3 sequences, 95% of them seen only once. CDR1 and CDR2 (germline): SGDLS, YYNGEE. Trimming at V came to 4 bases and at J to 4 bases, leaving 6 bases not matched to a gene. This CDR3 has 15 residues. Input material: CD8+ T cells from PBMCs. This receptor was identified in a human donor with Susac syndrome. This chain links TRBV9 with TRBJ2-5; 11 bases match TRBD2. The CDR3 nucleotides read TGTGCCAGCAGCACGGGACTAGCGGACCCAGAGACCCAGTACTTC. Amino acid sequence: CASSTGLADPETQYF.